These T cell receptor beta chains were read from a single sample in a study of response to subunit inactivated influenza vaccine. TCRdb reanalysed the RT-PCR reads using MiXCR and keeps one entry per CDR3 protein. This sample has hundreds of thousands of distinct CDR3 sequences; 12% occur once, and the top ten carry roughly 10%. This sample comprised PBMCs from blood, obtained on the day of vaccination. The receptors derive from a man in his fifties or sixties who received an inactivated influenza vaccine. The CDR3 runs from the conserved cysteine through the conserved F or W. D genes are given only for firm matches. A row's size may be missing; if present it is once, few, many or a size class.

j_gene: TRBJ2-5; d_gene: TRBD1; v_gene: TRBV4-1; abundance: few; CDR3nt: TGCGCCAGCAGCCAAGATGGGCAGGGGGCAGAGACCCAGTACTTC; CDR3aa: CASSQDGQGAETQYF
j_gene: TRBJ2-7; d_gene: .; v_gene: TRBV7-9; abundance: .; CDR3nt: TGTGCCAGCAGTAGTCGCGGACCTAACTACGAGCAGTACTTC; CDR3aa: CASSSRGPNYEQYF
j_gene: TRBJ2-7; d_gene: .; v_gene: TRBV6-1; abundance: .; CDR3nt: TGTGCCACCTCTTGGGGACCTGGCTCCTACGAGCAGTACTTC; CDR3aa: CATSWGPGSYEQYF
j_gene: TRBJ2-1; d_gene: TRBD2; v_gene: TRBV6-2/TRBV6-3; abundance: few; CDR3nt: TGTGCCAGCAAACCCGCCTACGGGGGGGATAGTAATGAGCAGTTCTTC; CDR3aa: CASKPAYGGDSNEQFF
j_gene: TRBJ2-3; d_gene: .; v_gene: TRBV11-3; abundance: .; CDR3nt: TGTGCCAGCAGCATGCCGGGAGATACGCAGTATTTT; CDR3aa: CASSMPGDTQYF
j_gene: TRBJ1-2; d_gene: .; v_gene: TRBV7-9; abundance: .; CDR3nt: TGTGCCAGCAGCTTTCAGGGTTCAGTCTATGGCTACACCTTC; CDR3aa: CASSFQGSVYGYTF
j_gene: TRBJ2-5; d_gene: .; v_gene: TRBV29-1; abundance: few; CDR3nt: TGCAGCGGTGGGGGAGGCCAAGAGACCCAGTACTTC; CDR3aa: CSGGGGQETQYF
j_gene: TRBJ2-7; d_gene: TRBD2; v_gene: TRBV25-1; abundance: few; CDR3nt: TGTGCCAGCAGTAGCGGGAGTATTTCCGAGCAGTACTTC; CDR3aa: CASSSGSISEQYF
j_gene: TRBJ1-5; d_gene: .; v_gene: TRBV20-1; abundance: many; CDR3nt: TGCAGTGCTAGAGTCATTATTGGGGGTGGCAATCAGCCCCAGCATTTT; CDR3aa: CSARVIIGGGNQPQHF
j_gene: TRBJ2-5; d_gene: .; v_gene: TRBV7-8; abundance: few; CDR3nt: TGTGCCAGCAGCTTAGATGCAGGGAAAGAGACCCAGTACTTC; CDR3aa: CASSLDAGKETQYF
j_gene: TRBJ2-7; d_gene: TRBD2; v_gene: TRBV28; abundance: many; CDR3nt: TGTGCCAGCAGGGCGGGAGATTTTAAAAGAACCTACGAGCAGTACTTC; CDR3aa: CASRAGDFKRTYEQYF
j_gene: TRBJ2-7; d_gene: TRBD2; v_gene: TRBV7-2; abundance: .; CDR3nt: TGTGCCAGCAGCTTAGGCGGGAGGACAGTTTACGAGCAGTACTTC; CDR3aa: CASSLGGRTVYEQYF
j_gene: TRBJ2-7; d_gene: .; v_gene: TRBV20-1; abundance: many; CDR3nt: TGCAGTGCTAGAGATCAAAGTCACGGCCTCTCCTACGAGCAGTACTTC; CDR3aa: CSARDQSHGLSYEQYF
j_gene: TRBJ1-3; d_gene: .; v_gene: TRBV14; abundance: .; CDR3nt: TGTGCCAGCAGCCCGACGGCGAGGGCCTACGGAAACACCATATATTTT; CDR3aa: CASSPTARAYGNTIYF
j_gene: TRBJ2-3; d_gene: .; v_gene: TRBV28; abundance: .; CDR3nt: TGTGCCAGCAGTCGGATAGTTCCAGATACGCAGTATTTT; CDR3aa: CASSRIVPDTQYF
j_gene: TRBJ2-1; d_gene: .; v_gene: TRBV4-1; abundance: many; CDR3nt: TGCGCCAGCAGCCAAGACGACAAGGTCCTCTACAATGAGCAGTTCTTC; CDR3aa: CASSQDDKVLYNEQFF
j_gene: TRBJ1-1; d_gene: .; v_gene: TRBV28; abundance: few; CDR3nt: TGTGCCAGCAGTTTAGATTTTGGATCGAACACTGAAGCTTTCTTT; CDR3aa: CASSLDFGSNTEAFF
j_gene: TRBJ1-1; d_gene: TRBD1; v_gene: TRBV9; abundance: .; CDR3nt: TGTGCCAGCAGCGTCAATACCGGGACAGGGCTTCGGACTGAAGCTTTCTTT; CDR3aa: CASSVNTGTGLRTEAFF
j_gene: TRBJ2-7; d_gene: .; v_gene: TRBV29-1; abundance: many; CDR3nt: TGCAGCGTTGAAGACAACTCCTACGAGCAGTACTTC; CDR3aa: CSVEDNSYEQYF
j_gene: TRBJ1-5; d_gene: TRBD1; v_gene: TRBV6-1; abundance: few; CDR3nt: TGTGCCAGCAGTGAAAGGACAGGGATTGGGCATCAGCCCCAGCATTTT; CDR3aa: CASSERTGIGHQPQHF
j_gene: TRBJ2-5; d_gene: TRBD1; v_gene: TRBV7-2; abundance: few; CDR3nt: TGTGCCAGCAGCTATTCCGGGACAGGGGGTACCCAGTACTTC; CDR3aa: CASSYSGTGGTQYF
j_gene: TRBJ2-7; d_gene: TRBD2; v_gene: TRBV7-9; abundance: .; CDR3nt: TGTGCCAGCAGCTTAGCCAGCGGGGGCTACGAGCAGTACTTC; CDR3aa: CASSLASGGYEQYF
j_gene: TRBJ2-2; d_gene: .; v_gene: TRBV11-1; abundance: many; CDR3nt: TGTGCCAGCAGCAGGGAAACCGGGGAGCTGTTTTTT; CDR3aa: CASSRETGELFF
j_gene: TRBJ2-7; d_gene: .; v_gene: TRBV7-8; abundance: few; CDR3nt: TGTGCCAGCAGCTCCCTTCCCTCAGGGCCCCTTCCCGTTCTTTTCTACGAGCAGTACTTC; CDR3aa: CASSSLPSGPLPVLFYEQYF
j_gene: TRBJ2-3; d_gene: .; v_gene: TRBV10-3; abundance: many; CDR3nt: TGTGCCATCAGTGCCTCGAGCGCGGAGCTCACAGATACGCAGTATTTT; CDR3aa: CAISASSAELTDTQYF
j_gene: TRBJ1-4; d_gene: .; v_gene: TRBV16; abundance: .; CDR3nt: TGTGCCAGCAGCCAATCGGGACGGGGCAATGAAAAACTGTTTTTT; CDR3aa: CASSQSGRGNEKLFF
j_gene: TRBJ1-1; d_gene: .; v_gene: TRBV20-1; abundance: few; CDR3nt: TGCAGTGCCCGATTGGGGGGGAAGAACACTGAAGCTTTCTTT; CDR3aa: CSARLGGKNTEAFF
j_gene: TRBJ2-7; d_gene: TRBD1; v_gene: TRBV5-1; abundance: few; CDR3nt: TGCGCCAGCAGCTTGAGTGGACAGGCTAAAGAGCAGTACTTC; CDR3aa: CASSLSGQAKEQYF
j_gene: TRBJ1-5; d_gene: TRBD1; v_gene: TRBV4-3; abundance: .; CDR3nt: TGCGCCAGCAGCCAAGAATACACAGGGGCGTTAAATCAGCCCCAGCATTTT; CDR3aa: CASSQEYTGALNQPQHF
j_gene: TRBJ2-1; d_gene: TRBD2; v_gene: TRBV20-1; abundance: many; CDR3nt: TGCAGTGCTAGAGATTCGGGACGGGGGGATGAGCAGTTCTTC; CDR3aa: CSARDSGRGDEQFF
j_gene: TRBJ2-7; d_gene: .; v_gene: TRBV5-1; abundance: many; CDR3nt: TGCGCCAGCAGCTTGGCCGGGGCCAACTACGAGCAGTACTTC; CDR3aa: CASSLAGANYEQYF
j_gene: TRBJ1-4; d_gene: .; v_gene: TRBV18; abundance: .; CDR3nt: TGTGCCAGCTCACCTCCCAGTTGGGCGGATAATGAAAAACTGTTTTTT; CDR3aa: CASSPPSWADNEKLFF
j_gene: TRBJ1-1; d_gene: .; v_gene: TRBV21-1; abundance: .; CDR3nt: TGTGCCAGATGGTGGATGGGACTTGAAGCTTTCTTT; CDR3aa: CARWWMGLEAFF
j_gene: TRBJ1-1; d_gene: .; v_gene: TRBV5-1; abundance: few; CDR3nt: TGCGCCAGCAGCTTGCAGGGCCGCCGCCTGAACACTGAAGCTTTCTTT; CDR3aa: CASSLQGRRLNTEAFF
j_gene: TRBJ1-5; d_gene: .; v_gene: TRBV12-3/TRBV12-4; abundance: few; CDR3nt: TGTGCCAGCAACCAAGGATCAGGGTTTTCTGGCAATCAGCCCCAGCATTTT; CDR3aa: CASNQGSGFSGNQPQHF